The rows below give T cell receptor beta chains drawn from one sample of a study of blood T cell repertoires in COVID-19. Sequencing used immunoSEQ multiplex PCR; TCRdb keeps in-frame clones, though not all of them. The sample lists about 9,000 clones; approximately 84% were seen once. The sequenced sample was peripheral blood. The receptor set was obtained from a human donor with active COVID-19. The donor label of this sample is uncertain. CDR3s include the opening cysteine and the closing phenylalanine or tryptophan. Each record gives: clone size, CDR3 length, D gene, V gene, J gene, CDR3 DNA, CDR3 protein. The D gene is left open where the match is weak. A clone size is listed for some rows: how often the clone was seen (once, few, many), or a class if it is expanded.

clone size: NA; CDR3 length: 15; D gene: TRBD2; V gene: TRBV24-1; J gene: TRBJ2-3; CDR3 DNA: TGTGCCACCAGTGGTGCGGGAGAGGGCACAGATACGCAGTATTTT; CDR3 protein: CATSGAGEGTDTQYF
clone size: NA; CDR3 length: 15; D gene: NA; V gene: TRBV19; J gene: TRBJ2-5; CDR3 DNA: TGTGCCAGTAGTCCACTGGGACAGCGGGGGGAGACCCAGTACTTC; CDR3 protein: CASSPLGQRGETQYF
clone size: NA; CDR3 length: 14; D gene: NA; V gene: TRBV7-2; J gene: TRBJ1-1; CDR3 DNA: TGTGCCAGCAGCTTGGGGCCTGCGAACACTGAAGCTTTCTTT; CDR3 protein: CASSLGPANTEAFF
clone size: NA; CDR3 length: 15; D gene: TRBD2; V gene: TRBV4-3; J gene: TRBJ2-1; CDR3 DNA: TGCGCCAGCAGCCAAGTGCAGCGGGAGGGTAATGAGCAGTTCTTC; CDR3 protein: CASSQVQREGNEQFF
clone size: NA; CDR3 length: 12; D gene: NA; V gene: TRBV10-3; J gene: TRBJ2-1; CDR3 DNA: TGTGCCATCCTAACAGAATACAATGAGCAGTTCTTC; CDR3 protein: CAILTEYNEQFF
clone size: NA; CDR3 length: 13; D gene: NA; V gene: TRBV14; J gene: TRBJ2-1; CDR3 DNA: TGTGCCAGCAACCAAAGGGGCTACGATGAGCAGTTCTTC; CDR3 protein: CASNQRGYDEQFF
clone size: NA; CDR3 length: 16; D gene: TRBD1; V gene: TRBV18; J gene: TRBJ1-1; CDR3 DNA: TGTGCCAGCTCACTCGAACAGGGGGCGTCCCGCGGGGAAGCTTTCTTT; CDR3 protein: CASSLEQGASRGEAFF
clone size: few; CDR3 length: 16; D gene: NA; V gene: TRBV20-1; J gene: TRBJ2-1; CDR3 DNA: TGCAGTGCTAGTGCCACTTTCAAGCGGCCACGTAATGAGCAGTTCTTC; CDR3 protein: CSASATFKRPRNEQFF
clone size: NA; CDR3 length: 12; D gene: TRBD1; V gene: TRBV6-6; J gene: TRBJ2-5; CDR3 DNA: TGTGCCATTCGGACAGGGGAAGAGACCCAGTACTTC; CDR3 protein: CAIRTGEETQYF
clone size: NA; CDR3 length: 13; D gene: TRBD2; V gene: TRBV29-1; J gene: TRBJ2-7; CDR3 DNA: TGCAGCGCATCTGGGGGGGGGTCCTACGAGCAGTACTTC; CDR3 protein: CSASGGGSYEQYF
clone size: NA; CDR3 length: 14; D gene: TRBD2; V gene: TRBV7-3; J gene: TRBJ2-1; CDR3 DNA: TGTGCCAGCAGCTTAGGGCTAGCGGGCAATGAGCAGTTCTTC; CDR3 protein: CASSLGLAGNEQFF
clone size: NA; CDR3 length: 13; D gene: NA; V gene: TRBV12-3/TRBV12-4; J gene: TRBJ1-5; CDR3 DNA: TGTGCCAGCAGTTTGAAGGGGGACGGGCCCCAGCATTTT; CDR3 protein: CASSLKGDGPQHF
clone size: NA; CDR3 length: 14; D gene: TRBD2; V gene: TRBV9; J gene: TRBJ2-5; CDR3 DNA: TGTGCCAGCAGCGTGGGACTAGCTATGGAGACCCAGTACTTC; CDR3 protein: CASSVGLAMETQYF
clone size: NA; CDR3 length: 15; D gene: TRBD1; V gene: TRBV18; J gene: TRBJ2-2; CDR3 DNA: TGTGCCAGCTCACTACAGGGGGCGCAGACCGGGGAGCTGTTTTTT; CDR3 protein: CASSLQGAQTGELFF
clone size: once; CDR3 length: 14; D gene: NA; V gene: TRBV6-5; J gene: TRBJ1-2; CDR3 DNA: TGTGCCAGCAGCCTTGGGGCGTCTAACTATGGCTACACCTTC; CDR3 protein: CASSLGASNYGYTF
clone size: NA; CDR3 length: 16; D gene: NA; V gene: TRBV7-8; J gene: TRBJ1-1; CDR3 DNA: TGTGCCAGCAGCTCGTCGTTTAGGCAGGGAAACACTGAAGCTTTCTTT; CDR3 protein: CASSSSFRQGNTEAFF
clone size: NA; CDR3 length: 16; D gene: TRBD1; V gene: TRBV19; J gene: TRBJ2-5; CDR3 DNA: TGTGCCAGTAGTATAGGTGGACAGGCCCCCCAAGAGACCCAGTACTTC; CDR3 protein: CASSIGGQAPQETQYF
clone size: NA; CDR3 length: 15; D gene: NA; V gene: TRBV5-4; J gene: TRBJ1-5; CDR3 DNA: TGTGCCAGCAGCCCGACAGTCGATAGCAATCAGCCCCAGCATTTT; CDR3 protein: CASSPTVDSNQPQHF
clone size: NA; CDR3 length: 14; D gene: NA; V gene: TRBV28; J gene: TRBJ2-7; CDR3 DNA: TGTGCCAGCACCGAGGCGACAGGCCATTACGAGCAGTACTTC; CDR3 protein: CASTEATGHYEQYF
clone size: NA; CDR3 length: 14; D gene: NA; V gene: TRBV11-3; J gene: TRBJ2-1; CDR3 DNA: TGTGCCAGCAGCTCCAGGGACTGGAACAATGAGCAGTTCTTC; CDR3 protein: CASSSRDWNNEQFF
clone size: NA; CDR3 length: 16; D gene: NA; V gene: TRBV5-4; J gene: TRBJ2-3; CDR3 DNA: TGTGCCAGCAGCTTGGGCGGGGCGCCACACACGGATACGCAGTATTTT; CDR3 protein: CASSLGGAPHTDTQYF
clone size: NA; CDR3 length: 13; D gene: TRBD1; V gene: TRBV5-1; J gene: TRBJ2-7; CDR3 DNA: TGCGCCAGCAGCTGGGGGACAGGGAGCGAGCAGTACTTC; CDR3 protein: CASSWGTGSEQYF
clone size: NA; CDR3 length: 13; D gene: NA; V gene: TRBV6-5; J gene: TRBJ2-1; CDR3 DNA: TGTGCCACCCATCGGGCGGGTAACCATGAGCAGTTCTTC; CDR3 protein: CATHRAGNHEQFF
clone size: NA; CDR3 length: 16; D gene: NA; V gene: TRBV7-8; J gene: TRBJ1-1; CDR3 DNA: TGTGCCAGCAGCTTAGCTGGGGCAGCCTTGAACACTGAAGCTTTCTTT; CDR3 protein: CASSLAGAALNTEAFF
clone size: NA; CDR3 length: 14; D gene: NA; V gene: TRBV14; J gene: TRBJ2-7; CDR3 DNA: TGTGCCAGCAGCTGGGCCGGGAGCTCCTACGAGCAGTACTTC; CDR3 protein: CASSWAGSSYEQYF
clone size: NA; CDR3 length: 15; D gene: TRBD1; V gene: TRBV4-2; J gene: TRBJ1-5; CDR3 DNA: TGTGCCAGCAGCCAGGTAGACAGGGCAAATCAGCCCCAGCATTTT; CDR3 protein: CASSQVDRANQPQHF
clone size: NA; CDR3 length: 15; D gene: NA; V gene: TRBV5-6; J gene: TRBJ2-4; CDR3 DNA: TGTGCCAGCAGCGCATCCGGGACAATTGGGAACATTCAGTACTTC; CDR3 protein: CASSASGTIGNIQYF
clone size: NA; CDR3 length: 13; D gene: NA; V gene: TRBV11-2; J gene: TRBJ1-2; CDR3 DNA: TGTGCCAGCAGCTTAGACCAGGGTAGGGGCTACACCTTC; CDR3 protein: CASSLDQGRGYTF